This T cell receptor (beta chain) emerged from a study of blood T cells in healthy people across ages. PCR was performed a second time for about 7 to 11 cycles using a sample-barcoded 5' primer and a J-beta primer mix. Each TCR beta cDNA got a 12-nucleotide random molecular identifier. TCRdb itself ran the 5' RACE reads through MiXCR, one entry per CDR3 protein. The sample yields about 1 million distinct CDR3 sequences, around 43% seen once. PBMCs were isolated at a quantity of at least 6 million per sample. The trim removed 3 bases at V and 4 bases at J, leaving 12 bases unmatched. This CDR3 spans 17 amino acids. Germline V CDR1 and CDR2: MNHEY, SMNVEV (reference sequence).

The sequencing sample was made of blood. The rearrangement uses TRBV27 and TRBJ2-1, with TRBD1 matching over 7 bases. The sequence was obtained from an older woman in good health. In nucleotides, the CDR3 is TGTGCCAGCAGTTTTTTGCGCGGGCAGGGGGTGTACAATGAGCAGTTCTTC. This sequence encodes CASSFLRGQGVYNEQFF.